These 30 T cell receptor beta chains were sequenced from one sample in a study of blood T cell repertoires in COVID-19. The assay was immunoSEQ multiplex PCR, and TCRdb's table has in-frame clones only and misses some. The sample includes 100,000 to 110,000 clones, roughly 85% of them seen just once. The specimen was peripheral blood. Receptors originate from a woman aged 65 to 85 with acute or convalescent COVID-19.

This rearrangement joins TRBV2 to TRBJ2-1, with 8 bases matching TRBD1. The CDR3 covers 14 residues. V lost 6 bases and J lost 3; bases outside the gene matches: 4. In germline, CDR1 is SNHLY, CDR2 FYNNEI. In nucleotides, the CDR3 is TGTGCCAGCAGGGACAGGGCGAACTACAATGAGCAGTTCTTC. It codes for CASRDRANYNEQFF.

The chain employs TRBV12-3 or TRBV12-4 and TRBJ1-2; D not certain. This CDR3 comprises 13 residues. V was clipped by 5 bases and J by 4 bases, with 11 bases between them. CDR3 in DNA: TGTGCCAGCAGTCAACAGAACCTCTATGGCTACACCTTC. Protein product: CASSQQNLYGYTF.

CDR3 region: CASSRPGQGIHGYTF. The CDR3 nucleotides read TGTGCCAGCAGTAGGCCGGGACAGGGCATCCATGGCTACACCTTC. This chain links TRBV28 with TRBJ1-2, with 9 bases fitting TRBD1. The CDR3 is made up of 15 amino acids. From germline, CDR1 is MDHEN and CDR2 SYDVKM. V lost 5 bases to trimming and J lost 6 bases; unmatched junction nucleotides: 10.

The gene calls are TRBV2 and TRBJ1-4, with D perhaps matching TRBD1 (6 bases). The CDR3 is made up of 16 amino acids. Trimming cost V 1 base and J 6 bases, with 15 bases left between them. In germline, CDR1 is SNHLY, CDR2 FYNNEI. The CDR3 protein is CASSEVRNRADEKLFF. The CDR3 bases are TGTGCCAGCAGTGAAGTTCGGAACAGGGCGGATGAAAAACTGTTTTTT.

V and J are TRBV19 and TRBJ2-2; 8 nucleotides align to TRBD2. The CDR3 length is 15 residues. The ends lost 6 bases at V and 3 bases at J; junction bases unmatched: 6. CDR1 and CDR2 (germline): LNHDA, SQIVND (reference sequence). This chain's CDR3 is CASRTAGGYTGELFF. The CDR3 DNA is TGTGCCAGTAGGACCGCGGGGGGTTACACCGGGGAGCTGTTTTTT.

The chain couples TRBV4-3 to TRBJ2-5; 12 nucleotides align to TRBD2. Germline-derived CDR1 and CDR2 are LGHNA and YSLEER. The CDR3 is 18 residues long. The junction had 10 bases not matched to a gene; V was cut back by 0 bases and J by 5 bases. This CDR3 is CASSQDLGLAGGRETQYF. The DNA for the CDR3 is TGCGCCAGCAGCCAAGATCTAGGTCTAGCGGGGGGGCGTGAGACCCAGTACTTC.

This clone was observed a single time. This chain links TRBV11-2 with TRBJ1-1; D unclear. V shed 5 bases and J shed 0 bases, with 13 bases lying between them. The CDR3 loop spans 15 amino acids. CDR1 and CDR2 (germline): SGHAT, FQNNGV. In DNA, the CDR3 is TGTGCCAGCAGCCGACCGGGAGTCCTGAACACTGAAGCTTTCTTT. Its translation is CASSRPGVLNTEAFF.

The chain joins TRBV28 to TRBJ1-2, with 7 bases that match TRBD1. CDR3 length equals 14 residues. The trim removed 8 bases at V and 1 base at J, leaving 7 bases unmatched. Germline V CDR1 and CDR2: MDHEN, SYDVKM. CDR3 nucleotides: TGTGCCAGCGAGGGGCACAGGGGTAACTATGGCTACACCTTC. Protein product: CASEGHRGNYGYTF.

Only a few counts were recorded for this clone. V is TRBV3-1 (or the pseudogene TRBV3-2) and J is TRBJ1-3; D is undetermined. Trimming cost V 0 bases and J 0 bases, with 12 bases left between them. CDR1 and CDR2 (germline): LGHDT, YNNKEL (reference sequence). The CDR3 spans 17 residues. The CDR3 DNA is TGTGCCAGCAGCCAAGATTACGGAGGTCTCTCTGGAAACACCATATATTTT. This translates into CASSQDYGGLSGNTIYF.

This chain connects TRBV19 to TRBJ2-7, with D possibly being TRBD1 (6 bases). CDR3 length: 16 residues. V lost 5 bases to trimming and J lost 1 base, with 18 bases between them. The germline CDR1 and CDR2 sequences are LNHDA and SQIVND (reference sequence). The CDR3, as DNA: TGTGCCAGTAGTCTCTGGGCAGGGGCCGATTCCTACGAGCAGTACTTC. Residues: CASSLWAGADSYEQYF.

The gene calls are TRBV24-1 and TRBJ2-1, with 11 bases identical to TRBD1. The trim removed 5 bases at V and 7 bases at J, leaving 9 bases unmatched. CDR3 size: 16 residues. Germline assignment: CDR1 KGHDR and CDR2 SFDVKD. DNA of the CDR3: TGTGCCACCAGTGTCACGGGACAGGGGGTTGAAAATGAGCAGTTCTTC. It translates to CATSVTGQGVENEQFF.

The chain recombines TRBV11-3 with TRBJ2-5; 11 nucleotides agree with TRBD1. The CDR3 is 15 amino acids. V was pared by 5 bases and J by 5 bases, with 7 bases of the junction left unmatched. Germline loops: CDR1 SGHNT, CDR2 YENEEA. CDR3 loop: CASSTGTGGSETQYF. CDR3 bases: TGTGCCAGCAGCACAGGGACAGGGGGTTCGGAGACCCAGTACTTC.

This clone appeared a single time. V usage is TRBV28 and J usage is TRBJ1-1; perhaps TRBD1 as D (6 bases). This CDR3 comprises 16 residues. Trimming left V 4 bases short and J 2 bases short, with 17 bases between. Germline values: CDR1 MDHEN, CDR2 SYDVKM. CDR3: CASSSLIDRSNTEAFF. The DNA of the CDR3 is TGTGCCAGCAGTTCCCTGATCGACAGGTCTAACACTGAAGCTTTCTTT.

The rearrangement uses TRBV6-5 and TRBJ1-1, with D possibly matching TRBD1 (6 bases). The germline CDR1 and CDR2 sequences are MNHEY and SVGAGI. V shed 5 bases and J shed 9 bases, with 13 bases lying between them. CDR3 length: 12 residues. CDR3 region: CASSRGQNKAFF. The CDR3 nucleotides read TGTGCCAGCAGTCGAGGACAGAATAAAGCTTTCTTT.

The rearrangement links TRBV3-1 (or the pseudogene TRBV3-2) to TRBJ1-1; D is undetermined. The V gene lost 1 base and the J gene lost 0 bases, with 12 bases spanning the gap. The CDR3 has 16 residues. Germline CDR1 LGHDT, CDR2 YNNKEL (reference sequence). CDR3 nucleotide sequence: TGTGCCAGCAGCCAAGTCGAGCAGGCAGTGAACACTGAAGCTTTCTTT. This gives the protein CASSQVEQAVNTEAFF.

The chain recombines TRBV6-2 or TRBV6-3 with TRBJ2-7; D might be TRBD1 (5 bases). CDR1 is MNHEY, CDR2 SVGEGT, per germline. The length of the CDR3 is 13 residues. The ends were cut back, 4 bases at V and 5 bases at J, with 12 bases in the middle. CDR3 nucleotide sequence: TGTGCCAGCAGTTCCCCGGACAATAACGAGCAGTACGTC. It is translated as CASSSPDNNEQYV.

The chain uses TRBV5-5 and TRBJ2-2; 13 positions agree with TRBD2. Germline V CDR1 and CDR2: SGHKS, YYEKEE (reference sequence). V shed 4 bases and J 2 bases; nucleotides not matched to a gene: 2. The CDR3 runs 16 residues. The CDR3 region is CASSPGLAGNTGELFF. The CDR3 coding sequence is TGTGCCAGCAGCCCGGGACTAGCGGGAAACACCGGGGAGCTGTTTTTT. Using reference TRBV5-5 and TRBJ2-2 for the parts outside the CDR3, the full variable domain is DAGVTQSPTHLIKTRGQQVTLRCSPISGHKSVSWYQQVLGQGPQFIFQYYEKEERGRGNFPDRFSARQFPNYSSELNVNALLLGDSALYLCASSPGLAGNTGELFFGEGSRLTVL.

This chain joins TRBV18 and TRBJ1-5, with 7 nucleotides matching TRBD1. Trimming at V came to 5 bases and at J to 7 bases, leaving 8 bases not matched to a gene. The CDR3 has 14 amino acids. Germline CDR1 is KGHSH and CDR2 is LQKENI. The CDR3 DNA sequence: TGTGCCAGCTCAACCCAACACAGGGGCCAGCCCCAGCATTTT. Its protein is CASSTQHRGQPQHF.

This chain uses TRBV19 with TRBJ2-1; 10 bases fit TRBD1. The J segment lost 3 bases and the V segment lost 3 bases, leaving 2 bases of the junction unmatched. Germline V CDR1 and CDR2: LNHDA, SQIVND (reference sequence). This CDR3 region has 15 residues. CDR3 sequence reads: CASSIRDRGYNEQFF. The DNA for the CDR3 is TGTGCCAGTAGTATTCGGGACAGGGGCTACAATGAGCAGTTCTTC.

The rearrangement joins TRBV19 to TRBJ1-6, with 7 bases identical to TRBD1. Looked up from germline, CDR1 is LNHDA and CDR2 is SQIVND (reference sequence). This CDR3 has 15 amino acids. Trimming cost V 6 bases and J 6 bases; bases outside gene matches: 8. CDR3 in DNA: TGTGCCAGTAGGGGACCCGGGACAGTTAATTCACCCCTCCACTTT. It encodes CASRGPGTVNSPLHF.

The chain recombines TRBV2 with TRBJ1-5, with TRBD1 matching over 8 bases. The germline V gene encodes CDR1 SNHLY and CDR2 FYNNEI. The CDR3 is made up of 18 amino acids. V was pared by 6 bases and J by 2 bases, with 15 bases of the junction left unmatched. CDR3 region: CASRGLFQGAKGNQPQHF. The CDR3 region has the DNA TGTGCCAGCAGGGGTTTATTTCAGGGGGCTAAGGGCAATCAGCCCCAGCATTTT.

Concerning this clone itself: In the same sample, other DNA sequences code for this CDR3. The gene calls are TRBV9 and TRBJ2-5, with D unclear. This CDR3 is built from 14 residues. Germline CDR1 SGDLS, CDR2 YYNGEE. The V and J ends lost 0 bases and 0 bases respectively, with 6 bases between them. CDR3 residues: CASSVAGNQETQYF. DNA of the CDR3: TGTGCCAGCAGCGTAGCAGGAAACCAAGAGACCCAGTACTTC.

This rearrangement joins TRBV5-1 to TRBJ1-2; 8 bases agree with TRBD1. Germline V gives CDR1 SGHRS, CDR2 YFSETQ. V shed 4 bases, J shed 7 bases, and the junction held 3 bases outside the gene matches. The CDR3 has 12 amino acids. The CDR3 sequence is CASSTGGVGYTF. The DNA of the CDR3 is TGCGCCAGCAGCACAGGGGGAGTTGGCTACACCTTC.

This chain joins TRBV9 and TRBJ1-1; tentative D call: TRBD1 (5 bases). Trimming stripped 4 bases from V and 0 bases from J, with 13 bases between. CDR3 length: 15 residues. Per germline, CDR1 SGDLS and CDR2 YYNGEE. CDR3 loop: CASSFQDNMNTEAFF. CDR3 nucleotides: TGTGCCAGCAGCTTTCAGGACAACATGAACACTGAAGCTTTCTTT. The full variable domain, rest sourced from reference TRBV9 and TRBJ1-1, is DSGVTQTPKHLITATGQRVTLRCSPRSGDLSVYWYQQSLDQGLQFLIQYYNGEERAKGNILERFSAQQFPDLHSELNLSSLELGDSALYFCASSFQDNMNTEAFFGQGTRLTVV.

J is TRBJ1-2 and V is TRBV5-1; no definite D call. The CDR3 has 14 residues. Germline V gene sequence: CDR1 SGHRS, CDR2 YFSETQ. V shed 1 base and J shed 0 bases, with 7 bases lying between them. CDR3 sequence (DNA): TGCGCCAGCAGCTTGACGGGATCTAACTATGGCTACACCTTC. It codes for CASSLTGSNYGYTF.

The V call is TRBV14, the J call TRBJ1-2; no clear D. CDR1 is SGHDN and CDR2 is FVKESK in the germline V gene. The CDR3 loop spans 13 amino acids. The V end lost 6 bases, the J end lost 10 bases, and 18 bases lay between the germline ends. CDR3 nucleotide sequence: TGTGCCAGCAGGCGAGGGTGGGAAAGTCTCTACACCTTC. Amino acid sequence: CASRRGWESLYTF.

This clone was seen once. This sequence joins TRBV6-1 and TRBJ1-5; D call uncertain. Germline values: CDR1 MNHNS, CDR2 SASEGT. The CDR3 is 15 residues long. V gave up 1 base and J gave up 3 bases, with 10 bases separating them. The CDR3 nucleotides read TGTGCCAGCAGTGAAGGTAGAAGTTTCAATCAGCCCCAGCATTTT. Translating it yields CASSEGRSFNQPQHF.

V and J are TRBV9 and TRBJ1-6; TRBD1 is a possible D gene (5 bases). Trimming removed 2 bases from V and 5 bases from J, with 11 bases in between. Germline assignment: CDR1 SGDLS and CDR2 YYNGEE. This CDR3 region has 15 residues. CDR3 DNA sequence: TGTGCCAGCAGCGTTGGTGGCAGGGATAATTCACCCCTCCACTTT. Translated: CASSVGGRDNSPLHF.

This clone was observed a few times. The chain employs TRBV3-1 (or the pseudogene TRBV3-2) and TRBJ1-6; 10 positions match TRBD1. This CDR3 is 17 amino acids long. CDR1 and CDR2 (germline): LGHDT, YNNKEL (reference sequence). The junction had 7 bases not matched to a gene; V was cut back by 1 base and J by 7 bases. The CDR3, as DNA: TGTGCCAGCAGCCAAGTAGATCGGACAGGGGGAAATTCACCCCTCCACTTT. This codes for CASSQVDRTGGNSPLHF.

The chain employs TRBV28 and TRBJ1-3; the D is unclear. Trimming pared 3 bases from V and 2 bases from J, leaving 5 bases between. Germline V gene data show CDR1 as MDHEN and CDR2 as SYDVKM. The CDR3 spans 13 residues. CDR3 sequence: CASSFSAGNTIYF. The CDR3 nucleotides read TGTGCCAGCAGTTTCTCGGCTGGAAACACCATATATTTT. The complete variable domain, with remaining parts taken from reference TRBV28 and TRBJ1-3, reads DVKVTQSSRYLVKRTGEKVFLECVQDMDHENMFWYRQDPGLGLRLIYFSYDVKMKEKGDIPEGYSVSREKKERFSLILESASTNQTSMYLCASSFSAGNTIYFGEGSWLTVV.